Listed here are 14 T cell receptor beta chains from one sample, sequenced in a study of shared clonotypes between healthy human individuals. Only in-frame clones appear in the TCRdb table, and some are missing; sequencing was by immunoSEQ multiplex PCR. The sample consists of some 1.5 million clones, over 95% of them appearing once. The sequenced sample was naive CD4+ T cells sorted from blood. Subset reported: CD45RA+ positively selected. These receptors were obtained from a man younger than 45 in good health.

The CDR3 loop reads CASSLQGRGRFEQFF. CDR3 coding DNA: TGTGCCAGCAGTTTACAGGGAAGGGGGAGGTTTGAGCAGTTCTTC. The rearrangement joins TRBV28 to TRBJ2-1; TRBD1 or TRBD2 may be the D gene (6 bases each). The V end lost 2 bases, the J end lost 9 bases, and 17 bases lay between the germline ends. The CDR3 consists of 15 residues. Germline V gene lookup returns CDR1 MDHEN and CDR2 SYDVKM.

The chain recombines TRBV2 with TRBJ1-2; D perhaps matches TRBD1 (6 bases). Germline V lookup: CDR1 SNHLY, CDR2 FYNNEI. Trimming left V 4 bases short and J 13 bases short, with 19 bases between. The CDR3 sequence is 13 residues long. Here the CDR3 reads CASSVFEQGGTTF. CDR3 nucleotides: TGTGCCAGCAGTGTATTTGAACAGGGTGGTACCACCTTC.

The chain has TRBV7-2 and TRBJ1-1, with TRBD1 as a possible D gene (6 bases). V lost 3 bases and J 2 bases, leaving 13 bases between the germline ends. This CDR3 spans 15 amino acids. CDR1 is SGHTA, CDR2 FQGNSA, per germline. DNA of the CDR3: TGTGCCAGCAGCTTTTCGGGGGCGGGAAACACTGAAGCTTTCTTT. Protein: CASSFSGAGNTEAFF.

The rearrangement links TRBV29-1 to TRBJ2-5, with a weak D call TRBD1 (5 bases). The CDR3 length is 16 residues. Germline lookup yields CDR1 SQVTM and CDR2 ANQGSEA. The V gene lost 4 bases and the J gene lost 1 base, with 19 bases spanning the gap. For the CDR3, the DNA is TGCAGCGTTGTTGGGGCAGGAGTATCTTTCCAAGAGACCCAGTACTTC. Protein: CSVVGAGVSFQETQYF.

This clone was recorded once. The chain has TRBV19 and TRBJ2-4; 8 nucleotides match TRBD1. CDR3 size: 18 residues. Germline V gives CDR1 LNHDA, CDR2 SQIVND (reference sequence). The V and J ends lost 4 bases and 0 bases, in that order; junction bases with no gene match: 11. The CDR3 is CASSRTGIMSVAKNIQYF. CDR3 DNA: TGTGCCAGTAGTAGGACAGGGATAATGTCTGTAGCCAAAAACATTCAGTACTTC.

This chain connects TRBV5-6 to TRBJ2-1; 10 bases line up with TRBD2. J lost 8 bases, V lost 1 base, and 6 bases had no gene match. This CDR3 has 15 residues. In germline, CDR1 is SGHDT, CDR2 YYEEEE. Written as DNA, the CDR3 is TGTGCCAGCAGCTTGTTCAGCGGGAGGGTCCATGAGCAGTTCTTC. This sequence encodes CASSLFSGRVHEQFF.

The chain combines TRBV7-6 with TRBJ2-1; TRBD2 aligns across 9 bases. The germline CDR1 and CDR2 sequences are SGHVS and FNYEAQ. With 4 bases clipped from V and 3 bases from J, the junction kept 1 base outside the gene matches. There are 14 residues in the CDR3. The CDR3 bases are TGTGCCAGCAGCTCTAGCGGGAACTACAATGAGCAGTTCTTC. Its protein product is CASSSSGNYNEQFF.

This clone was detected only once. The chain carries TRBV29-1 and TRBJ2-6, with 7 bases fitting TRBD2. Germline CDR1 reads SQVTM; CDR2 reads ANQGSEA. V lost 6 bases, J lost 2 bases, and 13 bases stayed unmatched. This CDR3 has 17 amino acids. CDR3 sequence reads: CSVATSGGITGANVLTF. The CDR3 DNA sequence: TGCAGCGTAGCTACGTCGGGGGGTATTACTGGGGCCAACGTCCTGACTTTC.

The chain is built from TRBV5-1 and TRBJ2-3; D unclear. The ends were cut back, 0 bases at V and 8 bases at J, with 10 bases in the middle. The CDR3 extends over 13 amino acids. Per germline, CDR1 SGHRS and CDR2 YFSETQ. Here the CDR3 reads CASSLEGSATQYF. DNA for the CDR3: TGCGCCAGCAGCTTGGAGGGCTCTGCTACGCAGTATTTT.

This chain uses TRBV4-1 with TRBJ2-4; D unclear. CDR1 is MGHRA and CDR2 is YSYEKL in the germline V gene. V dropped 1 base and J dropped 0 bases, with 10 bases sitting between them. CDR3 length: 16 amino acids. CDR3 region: CASSQADILAKNIQYF. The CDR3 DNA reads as TGCGCCAGCAGCCAAGCCGACATACTAGCCAAAAACATTCAGTACTTC.

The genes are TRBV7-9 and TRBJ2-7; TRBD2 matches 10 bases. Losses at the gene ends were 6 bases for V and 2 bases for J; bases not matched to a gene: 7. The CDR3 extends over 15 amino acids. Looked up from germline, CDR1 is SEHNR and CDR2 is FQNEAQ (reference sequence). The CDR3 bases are TGTGCCAGCAGAAAAGCGGGAGGGTCCCCCTACGAGCAGTACTTC. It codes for CASRKAGGSPYEQYF.

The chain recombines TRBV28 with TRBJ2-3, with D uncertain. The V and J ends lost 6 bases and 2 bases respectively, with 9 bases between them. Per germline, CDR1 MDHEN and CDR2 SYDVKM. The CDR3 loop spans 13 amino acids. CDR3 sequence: CASSEDLTDTQYF. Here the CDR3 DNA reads TGTGCCAGCAGCGAGGACCTCACAGATACGCAGTATTTT.

The CDR3 reads CASSLRGLAFLSYNEQFF. Written as DNA, the CDR3 is TGTGCCAGCAGCTTAAGGGGACTAGCCTTTCTCTCCTACAATGAGCAGTTCTTC. The rearrangement links TRBV7-2 to TRBJ2-1, with TRBD2 identical over 9 bases. The CDR3 runs to 18 residues. V was clipped by 2 bases and J by 0 bases; unmatched bases: 8. The V gene's germline CDR1 is SGHTA and CDR2 FQGNSA.

CDR3 coding DNA: TGTGCCAGCAGGGACGGAGCCCGCAATCAGCCCCAGCATTTT. Protein product: CASRDGARNQPQHF. V gene TRBV6-6 combines with J gene TRBJ1-5, with D uncertain. This CDR3 is 14 amino acids long. V lost 6 bases and J 2 bases, leaving 11 bases between the germline ends. The V gene's germline CDR1 is MNHNY and CDR2 SVGAGI (reference sequence).